This TCR beta chain was captured in a study of blood T cell repertoires in COVID-19. Turning to the study itself: Acute-phase and convalescent COVID-19 samples originated in the United States, Italy and Spain. Nucleic acid was either cDNA or gDNA, and it came from T cells, B-cell-depleted T cells, or PBMCs.

Per the study methods: Estimated nucleated cell counts came from reference gene primer amplification. Some clones are missing from TCRdb's copy, which holds only in-frame ones; the method was immunoSEQ multiplex PCR. The DNA was the basis for D and trimming; V, J and clone size are from that table. Of over 200,000 clones in the sample, roughly 90% are singletons; the top ten hold 2.5% to 3%. This TCR was sampled from a woman aged 60-75 years with acute or convalescent COVID-19. Sequenced: peripheral blood.

CDR3 sequence: CASRLRGTSGRHSSYEQYF. CDR3 bases: TGTGCAAGTCGCTTAAGAGGGACTAGCGGGAGGCACAGCTCCTACGAGCAGTACTTC. The V call is TRBV12-2, the J call TRBJ2-7; the table names TRBD2, a call not compared with the DNA. TRBV12-2 is listed as a pseudogene. CDR3 size: 19 residues.